The next 7 T cell receptor beta chains were all read from a single sample in a study of blood T cell repertoires in COVID-19. The assay was immunoSEQ multiplex PCR, and TCRdb's table has in-frame clones only and misses some. Found here are roughly 200,000 clones, 86% of them singletons; the top ten hold 7% to 10%. The sample taken for sequencing was PBMCs or T cells enriched from blood (not recorded which). All receptors come from a woman in her 30s who had recovered from COVID-19.

V gene TRBV3-1 (or the pseudogene TRBV3-2) combines with J gene TRBJ2-4; 11 bases align to TRBD2. V shed 4 bases, J shed 7 bases, and the junction held 9 bases outside the gene matches. The CDR3 has 16 residues. The germline CDR1 and CDR2 sequences are LGHDT and YNNKEL (reference sequence). Here the CDR3 reads CASSPMGSGRVNIQYF. In DNA form, the CDR3 reads TGTGCCAGCAGCCCCATGGGTAGCGGGAGGGTGAACATTCAGTACTTC.

This rearrangement joins TRBV5-1 to TRBJ2-2; 13 nucleotides agree with TRBD2. V shed 5 bases, J shed 7 bases, and the junction held 5 bases outside the gene matches. Germline lookup yields CDR1 SGHRS and CDR2 YFSETQ. CDR3 length: 15 residues. This CDR3 is CASSGTSGIYGELFF. Written as DNA, the CDR3 is TGCGCCAGCAGTGGGACTAGCGGGATTTACGGGGAGCTGTTTTTT. The complete variable domain, with remaining parts taken from reference TRBV5-1 and TRBJ2-2, reads KAGVTQTPRYLIKTRGQQVTLSCSPISGHRSVSWYQQTPGQGLQFLFEYFSETQRNKGNFPGRFSGRQFSNSRSEMNVSTLELGDSALYLCASSGTSGIYGELFFGEGSRLTVL.

In nucleotides, the CDR3 is TGTGCCAGCAGCCGGGACAGGGAGGGCGAGCAGTACTTC. Translation: CASSRDREGEQYF. The chain joins TRBV5-4 to TRBJ2-7; 9 nucleotides agree with TRBD1. CDR3 size: 13 residues. In germline, CDR1 is SGHNT, CDR2 YYREEE (reference sequence). The ends lost 4 bases at V and 6 bases at J; junction bases unmatched: 5.

This sequence joins TRBV6-5 and TRBJ1-1, with D tentatively TRBD1 (6 bases). Trimming took 6 bases from V and 7 from J, leaving 21 bases between them. The CDR3 consists of 15 residues. Germline-derived CDR1 and CDR2 are MNHEY and SVGAGI. CDR3 loop: CASRETLGQGLEAFF. As DNA, the CDR3 is TGTGCCAGCAGGGAGACTCTTGGGCAGGGGCTTGAAGCTTTCTTT.

This sequence joins TRBV3-1 (or the pseudogene TRBV3-2) and TRBJ1-2, with D uncertain. The V end lost 3 bases, the J end lost 7 bases, and 6 bases lay between the germline ends. The CDR3 loop spans 11 amino acids. Germline values: CDR1 LGHDT, CDR2 YNNKEL (reference sequence). Here the CDR3 reads CASSHSRGYTF. The CDR3 nucleotides read TGTGCCAGCAGCCACTCTCGTGGCTACACCTTC.

J is TRBJ2-7 and V is TRBV18, with a weak D call TRBD2 (6 bases). This CDR3 comprises 14 residues. CDR1 and CDR2 from the germline V gene are KGHSH and LQKENI. Trimming took off 6 bases at V and 4 bases at J, with 16 bases between the two ends. The chain's CDR3 is CASSLGLRAYEQYF. The CDR3 coding sequence is TGTGCCAGCTCCTTGGGACTTAGGGCTTACGAGCAGTACTTC.

This chain connects TRBV7-3 to TRBJ2-2; possibly TRBD1 for D (6 bases). Germline loops: CDR1 SGHTA, CDR2 FQGTGA. V was cut by 1 base and J by 5 bases, with 17 bases left in between. This CDR3 has 17 residues. The CDR3 region has the DNA TGTGCCAGCAGCTTAATAGATTCAGGGACACGGACCGGGGAGCTGTTTTTT. This encodes CASSLIDSGTRTGELFF.